This T cell receptor beta chain was found in a study of blood T cells in healthy people across ages. Alongside a J-beta primer mix, a sample-barcoded 5' primer served in a second PCR lasting about 7 to 12 cycles. TCRdb independently ran MiXCR on the 5' RACE reads; one entry per CDR3 protein. The table includes about 640,000 distinct CDR3 sequences, roughly three fifths detected once. Trimming removed 2 bases at V and 6 bases at J, with 10 bases between. CDR3 size: 13 residues. The germline V gene has CDR1 PRHDT and CDR2 FYEKMQ (reference sequence). This clonotype was seen only a few times. The sequenced material came from blood. This receptor was taken from a man in his 60s in good health. The chain links TRBV13 to TRBJ1-2; D unclear. CDR3 in DNA: TGTGCCAGCAGCTTACTGGCAGGACATGGCTACACCTTC. Translated, it gives CASSLLAGHGYTF.